This TCR beta chain was documented in a study of T cell responses to AZD1222 COVID-19 vaccine (dated by TCRdb to 2020 to 2023). With regard to the full study: A total of over 230 trial participants underwent TCR sequencing, of whom about 210 received two doses of AZD1222 and about 25 received two doses of the MenACWY control vaccine. Trial participants were enrolled by age into 18-55, 56-69 and 70-plus year subgroups, with around 150, 28 and 57 TCR-sequenced participants respectively.

Trimming takes 5 bases from V and 4 bases from J, and the germline ends sit 23 bases apart. The CDR3 runs 18 residues from the cysteine to the phenylalanine. The retained sequence is limited to the CDR3, 54 bases, with the frame set at the first base. The germline V gene sets CDR1 to MNHEY and CDR2 to SVGEGT. With respect to this clone: It has no known antigen specificity. No base qualities exist here, and no much larger clone lies one base off it.

The sample's time point label is to be understood as: about 28 days (+/-7) after the second vaccine dose. Because spike-specific TCR depth and breadth did not differ between the two schedules, AZD1222 recipients who got a second dose at roughly 4 weeks were pooled with those who got a second dose at roughly 12 weeks. Vaccinee samples were obtained from the UK trials COV001 and COV002, which included a single-blind randomized controlled phase 2/3 trial of AZD1222 (ChAdOx1 nCoV-19) in healthy adults. Trial participant PBMC samples were collected at day 0 and day 28 after the second dose for TCRbeta chain sequencing. What the authors observed across the whole study: Epitopes outside the regions mutated in the B.1.351 and B.1.1.7 variants were reportedly recognized by nearly half of the unique spike-specific TCRs. The vaccine-associated CD4 TCRs covered the entire spike protein, and the dominant responses fell in regions 160-218 and 743-854. Participants were mostly white British, with more females than males. The authors suggested clonal diversity may have been underestimated. No day 14 peak-response samples were available, so repertoires were characterized only after the peak T cell response. After two AZD1222 doses, both the breadth and the depth of spike-specific TCRs were significantly higher than at day 0 and than in MenACWY recipients. Conclusions about previously exposed vaccinees were limited because only six or seven AZD1222 recipients were SARS-CoV-2 seropositive at baseline. In the small 56-69-year group, the increase in depth fell short of significance, most likely because of low power.

The CDR3 regions of human TCRbeta chains were subjected to immunosequencing. Processing in the source paper ran as follows. TCRs in the repertoires were matched against a reference library of SARS-CoV-2-specific TCRs that had been generated with the MIRA antigen-specificity platform. Breadth was defined as the fraction of unique TCRs that were SARS-CoV-2-associated, and depth was defined as the fraction of total T cells that were SARS-CoV-2-associated. Using the MIRA data, each spike-specific TCR was mapped to the spike region that the TCR reacts to and placed in a CD4 or CD8 class. Log10-transformed breadth and depth values were compared by one-way ANOVA with Sidak's multiple comparisons tests. The immuneACCESS repertoire file appears here via TCRdb, limited to in-frame rearrangements. These files lack a portion of the clones; in checked studies, under half of the deficit traces to unresolved V genes, and the cause of the others is not known. That table furnishes V, J and clone size, whereas the DNA furnished D and trimming. This sample is represented by 190,000 or so clones; more than 75% of them were singletons. The ten largest account for about 24% of the sample.

The receptor comes from an adult who received the AZD1222 COVID-19 vaccine. The rearranged segments are TRBV6-2 or TRBV6-3 and TRBJ2-2; 6 matching bases give a weak D call of TRBD2. Source: peripheral blood, taken 28 days after the second AZD1222 dose. Read as DNA, the sequence is TGTGCCAGCAGTCGTAGCTTCCTTGGGGGAGGTTCCACCGGGGAGCTGTTTTTT. It is translated as CASSRSFLGGGSTGELFF.